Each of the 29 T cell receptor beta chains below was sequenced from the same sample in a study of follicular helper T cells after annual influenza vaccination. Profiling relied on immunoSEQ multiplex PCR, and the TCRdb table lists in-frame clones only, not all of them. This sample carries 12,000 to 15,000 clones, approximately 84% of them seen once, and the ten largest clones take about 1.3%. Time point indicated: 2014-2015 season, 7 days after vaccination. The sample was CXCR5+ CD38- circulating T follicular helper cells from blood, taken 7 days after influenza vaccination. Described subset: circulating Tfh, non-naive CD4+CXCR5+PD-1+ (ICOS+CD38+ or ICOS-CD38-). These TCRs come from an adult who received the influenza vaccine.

The CDR3 nucleotides read TGTGCCAGTACTAGCGGTACCACCTACGAGCAGTACTTC. As protein: CASTSGTTYEQYF. The V call is TRBV28, the J call TRBJ2-5; TRBD2 agrees at 8 bases. The DNA end is a closer match to TRBJ2-7, so the J assignment may be wrong. Germline lookup yields CDR1 MDHEN and CDR2 SYDVKM. The CDR3 consists of 13 residues.

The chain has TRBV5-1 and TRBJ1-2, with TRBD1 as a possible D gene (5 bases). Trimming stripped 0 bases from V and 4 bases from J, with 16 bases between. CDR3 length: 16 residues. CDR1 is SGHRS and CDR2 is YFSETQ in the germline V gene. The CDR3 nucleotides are TGCGCCAGCAGCTTGGCGGCAGGGTTCCAGGTCTATGGCTACACCTTC. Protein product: CASSLAAGFQVYGYTF.

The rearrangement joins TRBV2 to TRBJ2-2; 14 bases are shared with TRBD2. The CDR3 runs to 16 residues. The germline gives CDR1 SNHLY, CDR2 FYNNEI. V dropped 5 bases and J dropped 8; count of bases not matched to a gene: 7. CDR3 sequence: CASSSTSGGAKGELFF. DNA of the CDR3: TGTGCCAGCAGTTCGACTAGCGGGGGGGCCAAAGGGGAGCTGTTTTTT.

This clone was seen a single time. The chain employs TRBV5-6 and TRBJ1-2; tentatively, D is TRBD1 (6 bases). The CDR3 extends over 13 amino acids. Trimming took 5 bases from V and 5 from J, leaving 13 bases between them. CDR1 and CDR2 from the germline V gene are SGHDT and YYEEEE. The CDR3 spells CASSWTAQYGYTF. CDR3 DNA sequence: TGTGCCAGCAGTTGGACAGCCCAATATGGCTACACCTTC.

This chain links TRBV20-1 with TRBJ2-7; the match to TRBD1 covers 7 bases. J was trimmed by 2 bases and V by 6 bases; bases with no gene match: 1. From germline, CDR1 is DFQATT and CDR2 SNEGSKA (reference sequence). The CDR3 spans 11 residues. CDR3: CSAQGTYEQYF. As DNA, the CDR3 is TGCAGTGCACAGGGGACCTACGAGCAGTACTTC.

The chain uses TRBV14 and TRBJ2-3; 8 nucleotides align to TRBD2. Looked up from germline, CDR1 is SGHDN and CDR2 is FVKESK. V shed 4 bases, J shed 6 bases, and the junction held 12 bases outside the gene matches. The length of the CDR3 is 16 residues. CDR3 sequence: CASSRFTSGHGDTQYF. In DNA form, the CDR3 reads TGTGCCAGCAGCCGATTTACTAGCGGACATGGGGATACGCAGTATTTT.

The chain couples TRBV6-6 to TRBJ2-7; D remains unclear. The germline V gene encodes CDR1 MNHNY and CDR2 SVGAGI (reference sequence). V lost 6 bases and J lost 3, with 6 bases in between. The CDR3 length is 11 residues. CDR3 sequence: CASRKSYEQYF. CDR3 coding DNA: TGTGCCAGCAGAAAGAGCTACGAGCAGTACTTC.

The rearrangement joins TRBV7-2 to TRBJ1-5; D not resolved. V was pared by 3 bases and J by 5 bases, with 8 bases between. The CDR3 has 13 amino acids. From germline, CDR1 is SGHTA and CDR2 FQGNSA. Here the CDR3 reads CASSLGTYQPQHF. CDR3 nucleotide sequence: TGTGCCAGCAGCTTGGGCACCTATCAGCCCCAGCATTTT.

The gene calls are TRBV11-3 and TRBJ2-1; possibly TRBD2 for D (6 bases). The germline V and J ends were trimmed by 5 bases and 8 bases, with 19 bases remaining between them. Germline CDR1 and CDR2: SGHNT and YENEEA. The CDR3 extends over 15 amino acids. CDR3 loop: CASSLGGLRLDEQFF. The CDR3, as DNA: TGTGCCAGCAGCCTCGGGGGACTCAGGTTGGATGAGCAGTTCTTC.

For the CDR3, the DNA is TGTGCCAGCTCACCAGGGACTCGATATCTAGGGGAGCAGTACTTC. Its translation: CASSPGTRYLGEQYF. The rearrangement joins TRBV18 to TRBJ2-7; D is possibly TRBD2 (6 bases). Trimming took off 2 bases at V and 7 bases at J, with 18 bases between the two ends. The CDR3 has 15 amino acids. The germline CDR1 and CDR2 sequences are KGHSH and LQKENI.

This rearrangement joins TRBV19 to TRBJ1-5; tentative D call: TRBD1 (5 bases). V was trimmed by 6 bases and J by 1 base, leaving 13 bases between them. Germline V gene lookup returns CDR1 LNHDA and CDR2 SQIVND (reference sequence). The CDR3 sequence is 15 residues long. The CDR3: CASSPPGQSNQPQHF. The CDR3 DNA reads TGTGCCAGTAGCCCACCTGGACAAAGCAATCAGCCCCAGCATTTT.

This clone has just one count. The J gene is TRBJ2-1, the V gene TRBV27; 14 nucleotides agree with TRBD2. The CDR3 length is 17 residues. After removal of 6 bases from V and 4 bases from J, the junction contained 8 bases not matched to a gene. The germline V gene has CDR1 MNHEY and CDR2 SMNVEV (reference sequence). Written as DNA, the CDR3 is TGTGCCAGCAGCCCGACTAGCGGGGGGGCTTATTACAATGAGCAGTTCTTC. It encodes CASSPTSGGAYYNEQFF.

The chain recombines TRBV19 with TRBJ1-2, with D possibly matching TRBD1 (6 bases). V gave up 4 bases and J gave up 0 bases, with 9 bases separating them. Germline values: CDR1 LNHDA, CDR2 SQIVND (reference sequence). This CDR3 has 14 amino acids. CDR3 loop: CASSSRGSNYGYTF. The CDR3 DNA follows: TGTGCCAGTAGTAGCAGGGGCTCTAACTATGGCTACACCTTC.

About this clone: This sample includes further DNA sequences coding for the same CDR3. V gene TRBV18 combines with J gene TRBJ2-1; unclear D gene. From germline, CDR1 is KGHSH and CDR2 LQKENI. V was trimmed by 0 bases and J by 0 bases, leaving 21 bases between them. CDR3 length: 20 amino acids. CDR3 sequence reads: CASSPPKRRALLSSYNEQFF. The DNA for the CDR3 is TGTGCCAGCTCACCACCAAAACGTCGCGCCCTCCTGAGCTCCTACAATGAGCAGTTCTTC.

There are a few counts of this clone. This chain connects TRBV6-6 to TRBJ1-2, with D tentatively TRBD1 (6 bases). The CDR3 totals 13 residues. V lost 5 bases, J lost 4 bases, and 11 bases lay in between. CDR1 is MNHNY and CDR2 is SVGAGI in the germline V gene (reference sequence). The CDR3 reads CASSPTGSYGYTF. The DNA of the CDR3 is TGTGCCAGCAGTCCCACAGGGTCCTATGGCTACACCTTC.

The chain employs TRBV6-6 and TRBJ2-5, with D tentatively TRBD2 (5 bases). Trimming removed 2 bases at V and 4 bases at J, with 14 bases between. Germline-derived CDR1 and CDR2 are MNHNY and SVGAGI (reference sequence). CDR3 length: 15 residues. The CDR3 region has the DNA TGTGCCAGCAGTTACCCCCACAAGAGCGGAGAGACCCAGTACTTC. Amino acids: CASSYPHKSGETQYF.

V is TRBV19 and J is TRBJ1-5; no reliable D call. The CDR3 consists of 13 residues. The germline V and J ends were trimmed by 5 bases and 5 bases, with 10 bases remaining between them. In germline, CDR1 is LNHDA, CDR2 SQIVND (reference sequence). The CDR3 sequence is CASSSSRDQPQHF. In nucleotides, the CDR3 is TGTGCCAGTAGTTCGAGCCGGGATCAGCCCCAGCATTTT.

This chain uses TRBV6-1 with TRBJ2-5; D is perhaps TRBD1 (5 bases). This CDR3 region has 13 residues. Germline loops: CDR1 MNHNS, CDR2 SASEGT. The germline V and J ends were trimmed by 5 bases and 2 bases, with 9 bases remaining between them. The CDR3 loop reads CASSTTVQETQYF. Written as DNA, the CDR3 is TGTGCCAGCAGTACGACAGTGCAAGAGACCCAGTACTTC.

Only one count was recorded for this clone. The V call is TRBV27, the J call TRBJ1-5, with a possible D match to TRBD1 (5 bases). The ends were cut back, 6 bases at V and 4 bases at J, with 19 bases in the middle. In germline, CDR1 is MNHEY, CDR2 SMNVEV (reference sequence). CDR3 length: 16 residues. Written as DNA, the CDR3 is TGTGCCAGCAGACGCAGAGGAGACGGGGGAAATCAGCCCCAGCATTTT. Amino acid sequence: CASRRRGDGGNQPQHF.

CDR3 region: CASRKGDSGSRRNEQFF. The DNA of the CDR3 is TGTGCCAGCAGGAAAGGGGATAGCGGGAGTCGTAGGAATGAGCAGTTCTTC. This rearrangement joins TRBV2 to TRBJ2-1; 9 bases are a match to TRBD2. V dropped 6 bases and J dropped 7; count of bases not matched to a gene: 16. The CDR3 length is 17 residues. CDR1 is SNHLY, CDR2 FYNNEI, per germline.

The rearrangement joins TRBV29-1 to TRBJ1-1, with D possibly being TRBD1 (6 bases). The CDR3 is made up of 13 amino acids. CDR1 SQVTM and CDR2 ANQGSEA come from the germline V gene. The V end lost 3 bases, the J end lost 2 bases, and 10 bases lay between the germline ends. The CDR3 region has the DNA TGCAGCGTTGAGGGGGCGATTAACACTGAAGCTTTCTTT. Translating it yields CSVEGAINTEAFF.

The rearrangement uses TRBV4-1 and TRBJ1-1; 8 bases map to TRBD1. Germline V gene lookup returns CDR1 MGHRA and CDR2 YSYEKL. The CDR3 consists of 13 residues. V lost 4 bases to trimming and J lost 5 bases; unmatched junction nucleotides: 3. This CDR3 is CASSPTGGTEAFF. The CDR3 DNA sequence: TGCGCCAGCAGCCCCACAGGGGGGACTGAAGCTTTCTTT.

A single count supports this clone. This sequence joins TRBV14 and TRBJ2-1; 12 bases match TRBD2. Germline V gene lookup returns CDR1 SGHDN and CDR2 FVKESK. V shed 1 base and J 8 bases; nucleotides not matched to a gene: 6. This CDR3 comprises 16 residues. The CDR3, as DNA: TGTGCCAGCAGCCAAGGGGCTAGCGGGGGGGCACATGAGCAGTTCTTC. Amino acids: CASSQGASGGAHEQFF.

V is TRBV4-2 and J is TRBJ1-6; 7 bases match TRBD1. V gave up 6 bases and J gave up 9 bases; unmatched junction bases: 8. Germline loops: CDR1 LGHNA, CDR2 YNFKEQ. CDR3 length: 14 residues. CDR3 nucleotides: TGTGCCAGCAGGCACAGGGGTGAGGGTTCACCCCTCCACTTT. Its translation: CASRHRGEGSPLHF.

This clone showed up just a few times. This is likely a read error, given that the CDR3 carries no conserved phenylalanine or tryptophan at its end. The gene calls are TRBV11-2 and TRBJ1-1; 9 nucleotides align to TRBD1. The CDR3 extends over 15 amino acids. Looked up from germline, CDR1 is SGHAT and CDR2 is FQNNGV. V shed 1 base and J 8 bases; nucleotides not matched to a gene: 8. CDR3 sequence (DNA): TGTGCCAGCAGCTTAGGGGGACAGGGTGGTTCCGAAGCTTTCCTT. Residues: CASSLGGQGGSEAFL.

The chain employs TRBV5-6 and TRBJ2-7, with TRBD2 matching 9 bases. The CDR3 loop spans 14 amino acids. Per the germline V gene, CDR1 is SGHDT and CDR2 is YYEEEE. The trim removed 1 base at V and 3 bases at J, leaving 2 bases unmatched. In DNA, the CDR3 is TGTGCCAGCAGCTTGCGCGGGAGGGTCTACGAGCAGTACTTC. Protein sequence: CASSLRGRVYEQYF.

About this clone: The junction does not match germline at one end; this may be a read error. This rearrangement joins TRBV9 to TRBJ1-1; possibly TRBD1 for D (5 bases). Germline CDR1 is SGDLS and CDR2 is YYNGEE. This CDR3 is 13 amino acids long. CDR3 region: CASSVGQVAGLSF. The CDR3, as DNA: TGTGCCAGCAGCGTAGGTCAAGTTGCGGGGCTCAGCTTT. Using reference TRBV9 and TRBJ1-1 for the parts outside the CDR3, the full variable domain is DSGVTQTPKHLITATGQRVTLRCSPRSGDLSVYWYQQSLDQGLQFLIQYYNGEERAKGNILERFSAQQFPDLHSELNLSSLELGDSALYFCASSVGQVAGLSFGQGTRLTVV.

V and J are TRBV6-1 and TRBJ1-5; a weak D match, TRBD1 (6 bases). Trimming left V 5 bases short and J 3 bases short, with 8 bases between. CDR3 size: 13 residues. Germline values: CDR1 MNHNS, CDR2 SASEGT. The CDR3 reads CASSQGLNQPQHF. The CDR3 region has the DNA TGTGCCAGCAGTCAGGGGCTCAATCAGCCCCAGCATTTT.

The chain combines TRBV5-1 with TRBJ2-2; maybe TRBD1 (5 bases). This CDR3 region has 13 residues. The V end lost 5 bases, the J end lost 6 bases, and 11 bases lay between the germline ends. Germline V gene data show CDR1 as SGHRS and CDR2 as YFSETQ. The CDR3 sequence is CASSWGSPGELFF. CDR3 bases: TGCGCCAGCAGTTGGGGCTCCCCCGGGGAGCTGTTTTTT.